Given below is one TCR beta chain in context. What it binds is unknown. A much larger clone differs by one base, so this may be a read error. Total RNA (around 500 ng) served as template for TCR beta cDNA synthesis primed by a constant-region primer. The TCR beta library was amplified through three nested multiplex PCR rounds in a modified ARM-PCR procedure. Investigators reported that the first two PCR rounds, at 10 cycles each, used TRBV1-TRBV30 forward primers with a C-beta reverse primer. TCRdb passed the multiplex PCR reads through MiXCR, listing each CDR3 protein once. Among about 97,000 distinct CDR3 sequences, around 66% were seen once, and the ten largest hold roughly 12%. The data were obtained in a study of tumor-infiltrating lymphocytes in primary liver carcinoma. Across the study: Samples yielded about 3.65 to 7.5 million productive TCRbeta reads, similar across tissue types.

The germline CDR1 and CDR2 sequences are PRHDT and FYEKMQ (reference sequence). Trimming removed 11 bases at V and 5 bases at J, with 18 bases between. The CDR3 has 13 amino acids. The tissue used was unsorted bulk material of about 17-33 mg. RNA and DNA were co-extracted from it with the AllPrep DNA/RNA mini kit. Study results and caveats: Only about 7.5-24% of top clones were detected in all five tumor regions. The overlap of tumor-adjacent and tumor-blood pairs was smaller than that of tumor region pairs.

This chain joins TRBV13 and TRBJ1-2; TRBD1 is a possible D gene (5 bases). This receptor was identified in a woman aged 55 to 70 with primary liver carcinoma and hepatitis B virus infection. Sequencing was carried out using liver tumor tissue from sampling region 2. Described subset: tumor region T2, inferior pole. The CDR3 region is CAGRPGRQYGYTF. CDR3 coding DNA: TGTGCCGGAAGGCCGGGACGTCAGTATGGCTACACCTTC. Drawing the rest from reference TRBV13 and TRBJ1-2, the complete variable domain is AAGVIQSPRHLIKEKRETATLKCYPIPRHDTVYWYQQGPGQDPQFLISFYEKMQSDKGSIPDRFSAQQFSDYHSELNMSSLELGDSALYFCAGRPGRQYGYTFGSGTRLTVV.